Detailed here is one TCR beta chain. The data originate from a study of technical replicates of blood from a few donors. TCRdb's copy holds only in-frame clones and misses some; the assay was immunoSEQ multiplex PCR. In the table there are about 76,000 clones, around 94% of which are singletons. Germline values: CDR1 SEHNR, CDR2 FQNEAQ (reference sequence). V lost 4 bases to trimming and J lost 8 bases; unmatched junction nucleotides: 2. The CDR3 covers 12 residues. The sequenced sample was T cells isolated from PBMCs. V usage is TRBV7-9 and J usage is TRBJ2-1; 7 bases map to TRBD2. The TCR comes from a human donor in good health. DNA of the CDR3: TGTGCCAGCAGCTCCCTAGCGGATGAGCAGTTCTTC. Encoded protein: CASSSLADEQFF. The whole variable domain, remainder taken from reference TRBV7-9 and TRBJ2-1, is DTGVSQNPRHKITKRGQNVTFRCDPISEHNRLYWYRQTLGQGPEFLTYFQNEAQLEKSRLLSDRFSAERPKGSFSTLEIQRTEQGDSAMYLCASSSLADEQFFGPGTRLTVL.